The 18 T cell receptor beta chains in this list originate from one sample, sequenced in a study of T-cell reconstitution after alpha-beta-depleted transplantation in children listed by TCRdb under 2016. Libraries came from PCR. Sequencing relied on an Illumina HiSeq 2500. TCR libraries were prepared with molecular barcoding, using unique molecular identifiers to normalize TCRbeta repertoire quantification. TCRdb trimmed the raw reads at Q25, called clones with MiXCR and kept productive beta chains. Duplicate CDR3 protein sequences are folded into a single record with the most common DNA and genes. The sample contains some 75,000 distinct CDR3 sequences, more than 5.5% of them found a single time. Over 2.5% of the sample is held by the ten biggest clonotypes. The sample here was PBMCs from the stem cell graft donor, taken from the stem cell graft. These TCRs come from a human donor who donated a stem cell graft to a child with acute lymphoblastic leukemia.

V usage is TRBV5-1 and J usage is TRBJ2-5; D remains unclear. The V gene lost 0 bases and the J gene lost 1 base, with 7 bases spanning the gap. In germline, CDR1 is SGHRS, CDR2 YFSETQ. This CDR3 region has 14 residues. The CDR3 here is CASSLESVQETQYF. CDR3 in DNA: TGCGCCAGCAGCTTGGAGTCAGTCCAAGAGACCCAGTACTTC.

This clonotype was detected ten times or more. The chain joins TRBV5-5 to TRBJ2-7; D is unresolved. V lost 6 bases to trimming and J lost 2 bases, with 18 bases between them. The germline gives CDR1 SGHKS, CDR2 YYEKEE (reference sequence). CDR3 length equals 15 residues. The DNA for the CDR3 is TGTGCCAGCAACAGATCTCCGGTGGGGACCTACGAGCAGTACTTC. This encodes CASNRSPVGTYEQYF. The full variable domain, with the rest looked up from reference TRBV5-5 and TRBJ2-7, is DAGVTQSPTHLIKTRGQQVTLRCSPISGHKSVSWYQQVLGQGPQFIFQYYEKEERGRGNFPDRFSARQFPNYSSELNVNALLLGDSALYLCASNRSPVGTYEQYFGPGTRLTVT.

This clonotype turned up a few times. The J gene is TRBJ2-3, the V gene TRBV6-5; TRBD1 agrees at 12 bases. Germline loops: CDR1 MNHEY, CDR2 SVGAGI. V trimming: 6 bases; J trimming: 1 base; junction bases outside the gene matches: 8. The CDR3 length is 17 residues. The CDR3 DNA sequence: TGTGCCAGCAGACCCGCGGGACAGGGGGCGGGCACAGATACGCAGTATTTT. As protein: CASRPAGQGAGTDTQYF.

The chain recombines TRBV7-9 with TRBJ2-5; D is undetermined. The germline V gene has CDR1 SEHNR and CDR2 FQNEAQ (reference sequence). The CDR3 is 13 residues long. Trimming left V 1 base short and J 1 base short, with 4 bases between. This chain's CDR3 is CASSLGVQETQYF. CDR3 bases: TGTGCCAGCAGCTTAGGCGTCCAAGAGACCCAGTACTTC.

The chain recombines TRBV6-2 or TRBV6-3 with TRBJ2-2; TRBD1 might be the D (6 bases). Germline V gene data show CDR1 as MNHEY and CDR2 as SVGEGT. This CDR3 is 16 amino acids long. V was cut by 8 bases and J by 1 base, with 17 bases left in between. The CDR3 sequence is CASSFIPGQNTGELFF. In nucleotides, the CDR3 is TGTGCCAGCTCCTTCATCCCGGGACAGAACACCGGGGAGCTGTTTTTT.

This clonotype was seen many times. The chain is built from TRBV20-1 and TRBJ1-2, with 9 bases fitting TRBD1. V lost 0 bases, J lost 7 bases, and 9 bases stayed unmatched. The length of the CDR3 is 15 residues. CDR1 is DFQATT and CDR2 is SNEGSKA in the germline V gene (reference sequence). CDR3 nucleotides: TGCAGTGCTAGAGAGTCTAACCGGGACAGGGCTGGCTACACCTTC. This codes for CSARESNRDRAGYTF.

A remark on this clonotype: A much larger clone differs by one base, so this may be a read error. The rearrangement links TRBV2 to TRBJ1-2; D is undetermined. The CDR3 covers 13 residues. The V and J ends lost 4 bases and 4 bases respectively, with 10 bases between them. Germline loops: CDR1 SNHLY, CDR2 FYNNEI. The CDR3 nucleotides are TGTGCCAGCAGTGGAGGGATAACCTATGGCTACACCTTC. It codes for CASSGGITYGYTF.

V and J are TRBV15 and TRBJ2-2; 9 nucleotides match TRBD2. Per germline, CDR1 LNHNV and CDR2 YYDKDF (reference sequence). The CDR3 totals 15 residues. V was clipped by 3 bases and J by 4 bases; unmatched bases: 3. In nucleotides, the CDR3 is TGTGCCACCAGCAGGCGGGGGGGCGGCACCGGGGAGCTGTTTTTT. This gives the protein CATSRRGGGTGELFF.

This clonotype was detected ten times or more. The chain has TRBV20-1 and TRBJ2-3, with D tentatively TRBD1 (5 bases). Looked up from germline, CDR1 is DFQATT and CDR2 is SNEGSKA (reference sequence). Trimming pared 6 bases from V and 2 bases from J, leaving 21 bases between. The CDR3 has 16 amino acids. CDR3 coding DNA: TGCAGTGCGAAAGGGGTCGTAACTTTGGCCACAGATACGCAGTATTTT. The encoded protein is CSAKGVVTLATDTQYF.

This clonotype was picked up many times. The CDR3 reads CASNLGAAIPPFF. In DNA, the CDR3 is TGTGCCAGCAACCTTGGGGCCGCAATACCCCCTTTCTTT. The chain combines TRBV12-3 or TRBV12-4 with TRBJ1-1; D is possibly TRBD1 (5 bases). The CDR3 is 13 amino acids. Trimming stripped 7 bases from V and 12 bases from J, with 21 bases between.

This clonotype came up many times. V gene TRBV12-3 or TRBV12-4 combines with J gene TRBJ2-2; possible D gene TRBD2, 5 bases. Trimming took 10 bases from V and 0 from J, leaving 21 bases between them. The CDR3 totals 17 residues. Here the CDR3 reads CATRERRPTTNTGELFF. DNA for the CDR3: TGTGCCACCCGAGAGAGGAGGCCTACTACGAACACCGGGGAGCTGTTTTTT.

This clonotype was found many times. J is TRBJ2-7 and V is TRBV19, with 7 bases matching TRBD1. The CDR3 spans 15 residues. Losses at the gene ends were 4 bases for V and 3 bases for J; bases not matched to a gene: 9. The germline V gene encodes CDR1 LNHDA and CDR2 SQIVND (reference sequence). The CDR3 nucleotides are TGTGCCAGTAGTACTCCACAGGGGTCCTTCTACGAGCAGTACTTC. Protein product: CASSTPQGSFYEQYF.

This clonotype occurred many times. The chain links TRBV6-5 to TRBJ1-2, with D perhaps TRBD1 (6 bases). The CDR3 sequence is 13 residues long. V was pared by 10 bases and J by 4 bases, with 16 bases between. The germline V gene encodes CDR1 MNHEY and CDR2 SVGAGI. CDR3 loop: CATARGVPYGYTF. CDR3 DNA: TGTGCCACCGCGAGGGGGGTGCCCTATGGCTACACCTTC.

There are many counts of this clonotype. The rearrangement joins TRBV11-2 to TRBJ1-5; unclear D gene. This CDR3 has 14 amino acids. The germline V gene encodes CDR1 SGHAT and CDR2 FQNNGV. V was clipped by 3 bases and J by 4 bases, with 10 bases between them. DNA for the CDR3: TGTGCCAGCAGCTTTCTGGGTCGGAATCAGCCCCAGCATTTT. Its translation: CASSFLGRNQPQHF.

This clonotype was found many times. CDR3 in amino acids: CASSPEGGTGVEKLFF. CDR3 sequence (DNA): TGCGCCAGCAGCCCGGAAGGTGGGACAGGTGTCGAAAAACTGTTTTTT. J is TRBJ1-4 and V is TRBV5-1; 8 bases are a match to TRBD1. The CDR3 runs 16 residues. Germline V gene data show CDR1 as SGHRS and CDR2 as YFSETQ. Trimming cost V 4 bases and J 8 bases; bases outside gene matches: 13.

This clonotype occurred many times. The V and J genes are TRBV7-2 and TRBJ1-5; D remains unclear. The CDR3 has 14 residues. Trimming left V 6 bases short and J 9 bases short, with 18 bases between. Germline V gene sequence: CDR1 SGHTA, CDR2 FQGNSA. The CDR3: CASRPHDNQGPQHF. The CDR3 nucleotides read TGTGCCAGCAGACCCCACGACAATCAAGGGCCCCAGCATTTT.

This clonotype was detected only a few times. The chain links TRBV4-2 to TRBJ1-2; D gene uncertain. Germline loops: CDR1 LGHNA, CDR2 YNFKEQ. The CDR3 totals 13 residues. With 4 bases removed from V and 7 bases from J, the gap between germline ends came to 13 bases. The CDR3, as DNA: TGTGCCAGCAGCCCGGACCTGTCGTTTGGCTACACCTTC. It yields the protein CASSPDLSFGYTF.

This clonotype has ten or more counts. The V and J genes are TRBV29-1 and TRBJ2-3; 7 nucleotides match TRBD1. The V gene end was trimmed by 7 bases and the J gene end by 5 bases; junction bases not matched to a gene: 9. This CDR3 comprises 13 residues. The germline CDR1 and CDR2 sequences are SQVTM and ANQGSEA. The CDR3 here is CSGGKGAEDTQYF. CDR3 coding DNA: TGCAGCGGGGGGAAGGGGGCCGAAGATACGCAGTATTTT.